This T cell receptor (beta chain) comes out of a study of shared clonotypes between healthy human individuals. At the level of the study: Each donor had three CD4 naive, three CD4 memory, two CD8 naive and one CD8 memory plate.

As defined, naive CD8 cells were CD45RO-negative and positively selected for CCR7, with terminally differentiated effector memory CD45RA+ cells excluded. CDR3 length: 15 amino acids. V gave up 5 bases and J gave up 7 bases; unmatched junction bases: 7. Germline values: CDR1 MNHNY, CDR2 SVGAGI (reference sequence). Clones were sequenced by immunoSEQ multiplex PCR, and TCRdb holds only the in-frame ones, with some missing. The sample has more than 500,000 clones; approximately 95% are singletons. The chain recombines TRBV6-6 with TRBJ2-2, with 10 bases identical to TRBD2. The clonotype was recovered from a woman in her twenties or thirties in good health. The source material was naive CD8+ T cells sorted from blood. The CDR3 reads CASSKGTSALGELFF. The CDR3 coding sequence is TGTGCCAGCAGTAAAGGGACTAGCGCTCTCGGGGAGCTGTTTTTT.